This TCR beta chain was observed in a study of T cells expressing NK-cell markers. For the study at large: Seven sequenced donors out of eight were HCMV-seropositive, one seronegative. General study results and limits: Dominant NKG2C+ clonotype frequencies of roughly 1.0-8% of CD8+ T cells were measured in five or six donors.

Beta-chain TCR cDNA was generated via 5'RACE template switching with UMIs. Reanalyzing the 5' RACE reads, TCRdb keeps one entry per CDR3 protein, without DNA. The sample yields about 380,000 distinct CDR3 sequences, of which the top ten take up roughly 5.5%. There are 13 residues in the CDR3. The germline V gene has CDR1 GTSNPN and CDR2 SVGIG (reference sequence). About this clonotype itself: The antigen is not known.

The sample comprised blood T cells: a sorted CD56 or NKG2C T cell subset, CD4+ or CD8+ T cells, or bulk PBMC T cells (not recorded which). The chain uses TRBV30 and TRBJ2-5. The clonotype comes from a man between 18 and 69 years old in good health. The CDR3 sequence is CAWSVNRVETQYF.